Sequencing of this TCR beta chain was carried out in a study of T cells in Graves' hyperthyroidism and ophthalmopathy. Study as a whole: Peripheral blood was obtained at initial diagnosis, preceding any treatment.

This clonotype was seen more than once but under ten times. Compared with germline, one end of the junction differs, possibly owing to a read error. There were TCR beta CDR3 regions amplified from RNA transcripts. HTBI primers were used for first-round RT-PCR of the TCR CDR3. Via MiXCR, TCRdb re-called the multiplex PCR reads, giving one row per CDR3 protein. Of around 600,000 distinct CDR3 sequences listed, about 15% were seen once; the top ten hold around 13%. Germline V gives CDR1 MDHEN, CDR2 SYDVKM. The CDR3 sequence is 15 residues long. Not enrolled were patients with uncontrolled infection, other autoimmune disease, pregnancy or lactation. Thyroid ultrasound, orbital computed tomography, clinical symptoms, and serum thyroxine and TRAb underpinned diagnoses.

The clonotype originates from a woman aged 50 to 60 with Graves' ophthalmopathy. The chain links TRBV28 to TRBJ2-7; no definite D call. The material sequenced was blood. As DNA, the CDR3 is TGTGCCGGCAGTTTGGCAGGACGAAGCTCCTACGAGCAGTACTTC. Encoded protein: CAGSLAGRSSYEQYF.